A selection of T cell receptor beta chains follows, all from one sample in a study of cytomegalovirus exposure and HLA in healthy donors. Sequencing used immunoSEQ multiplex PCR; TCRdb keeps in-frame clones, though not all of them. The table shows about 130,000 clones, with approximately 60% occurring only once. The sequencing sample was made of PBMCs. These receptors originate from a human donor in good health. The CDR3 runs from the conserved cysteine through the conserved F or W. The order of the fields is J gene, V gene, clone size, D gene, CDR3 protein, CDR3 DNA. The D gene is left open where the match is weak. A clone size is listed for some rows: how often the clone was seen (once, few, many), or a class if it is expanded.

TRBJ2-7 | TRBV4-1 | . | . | CASSQEWSAVTGYEQYF | TGCGCCAGCAGCCAAGAGTGGAGCGCCGTCACAGGCTACGAGCAGTACTTC
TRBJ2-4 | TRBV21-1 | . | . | CASSKCERIKNIQYF | TGTGCCAGCAGCAAATGCGAGCGGATCAAAAACATTCAGTACTTC
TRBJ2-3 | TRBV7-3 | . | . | CASSLQGLTDTQYF | TGTGCCAGCAGCTTACAGGGGTTGACAGATACGCAGTATTTT
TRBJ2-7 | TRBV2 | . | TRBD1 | CASSTDRIYEQYF | TGTGCCAGCAGTACGGACAGGATCTACGAGCAGTACTTC
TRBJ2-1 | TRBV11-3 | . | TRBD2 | CASSLREGPHNEQFF | TGTGCCAGCAGCTTGCGGGAGGGCCCCCACAATGAGCAGTTCTTC
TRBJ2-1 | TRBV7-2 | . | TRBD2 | CASSSVAGSLSEQFF | TGTGCCAGCAGCTCCGTAGCGGGAAGCCTTAGTGAGCAGTTCTTC
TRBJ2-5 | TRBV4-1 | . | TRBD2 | CASRHPGRAKGTQYF | TGCGCCAGCAGACACCCCGGGAGGGCCAAGGGGACCCAGTACTTC
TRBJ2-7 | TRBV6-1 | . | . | CASSPTGYEQYF | TGTGCCAGCAGTCCAACCGGCTACGAGCAGTACTTC
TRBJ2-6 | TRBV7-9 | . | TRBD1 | CASSPRDRGQSGANVLTF | TGTGCCAGCAGCCCTAGGGACAGGGGGCAGTCTGGGGCCAACGTCCTGACTTTC
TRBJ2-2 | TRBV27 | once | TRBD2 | CASNLGTSGNTGELFF | TGTGCCAGCAACCTAGGGACTAGCGGTAACACCGGGGAGCTGTTTTTT
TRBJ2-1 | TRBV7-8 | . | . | CASSLASGWGHEQFF | TGTGCCAGCAGCTTAGCCAGCGGGTGGGGCCATGAGCAGTTCTTC
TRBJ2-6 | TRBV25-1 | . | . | CASTRSGANVLTF | TGTGCCAGTACCCGGAGTGGGGCCAACGTCCTGACTTTC
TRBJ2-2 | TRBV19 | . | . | CASRPADTSNTGELFF | TGTGCCAGTAGACCGGCCGACACCTCGAACACCGGGGAGCTGTTTTTT
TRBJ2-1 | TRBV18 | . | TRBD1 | CASSPVWTGGDEQFF | TGTGCCAGCTCACCGGTATGGACAGGGGGCGATGAGCAGTTCTTC
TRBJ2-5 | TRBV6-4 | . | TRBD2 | CASSPGTSGETQYF | TGTGCCAGCAGCCCCGGGACTAGCGGGGAGACCCAGTACTTC
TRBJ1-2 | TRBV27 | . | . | CASSSNHYGGYTF | TGTGCCAGCAGTTCCAACCACTACGGTGGCTACACCTTC
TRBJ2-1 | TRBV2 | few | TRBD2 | CASSPTSGSTEQFF | TGTGCCAGCAGCCCGACTAGCGGGAGTACTGAGCAGTTCTTC
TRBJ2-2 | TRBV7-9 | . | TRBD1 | CASSQGQTNTGELFF | TGTGCCAGCAGCCAGGGACAGACGAACACCGGGGAGCTGTTTTTT
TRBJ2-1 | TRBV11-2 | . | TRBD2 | CASSPRTSGSGGEQFF | TGTGCCAGCAGCCCCCGGACTAGCGGGAGTGGGGGTGAGCAGTTCTTC
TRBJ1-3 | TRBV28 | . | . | CASSFAGYSGNTIYF | TGTGCCAGCAGTTTTGCCGGTTACTCTGGAAACACCATATATTTT
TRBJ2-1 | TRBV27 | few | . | CASSRSTGNEQFF | TGTGCCAGCAGCCGTTCCACAGGGAATGAGCAGTTCTTC
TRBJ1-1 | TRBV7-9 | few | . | CASSWGGMNTEAFF | TGTGCCAGCAGCTGGGGGGGCATGAACACTGAAGCTTTCTTT
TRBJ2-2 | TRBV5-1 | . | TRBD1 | CASGVTGGTGELFF | TGCGCCAGCGGAGTGACAGGGGGTACCGGGGAGCTGTTTTTT
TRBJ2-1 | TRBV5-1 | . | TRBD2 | CASSLGQAGGRGNEQFF | TGCGCCAGCAGCTTGGGACAAGCGGGAGGGCGGGGCAATGAGCAGTTCTTC
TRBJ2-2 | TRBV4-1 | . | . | CASSQDPEGGSGELFF | TGCGCCAGCAGCCAAGATCCGGAGGGAGGCTCCGGGGAGCTGTTTTTT
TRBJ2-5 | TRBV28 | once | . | CASRPGNSAPETQYF | TGTGCCAGCAGACCGGGGAACTCCGCTCCAGAGACCCAGTACTTC